This record covers a single T cell receptor beta chain. Its antigen remains unidentified. The source of the sample is a study of early T cells in non-severe SARS-CoV-2 infection. Study information: Sequenced material consisted of bulk RNA (from unsorted whole blood), and chains were unpaired.

Individual cDNA molecules received unique molecular identifiers during library preparation. TCRdb re-called the 5' RACE reads through MiXCR, storing one row per CDR3 protein. The profile covers about 55,000 distinct CDR3 sequences, with about an eighth appearing a single time and over 3% taken by the ten largest. Overall study results and limits: There was a bias toward anti-spike CD8 responses in VDJdb matching, which missed private and CD4 specificities.

The germline V gene has CDR1 SEHNR and CDR2 FQNEAQ (reference sequence). V gave up 4 bases and J gave up 2 bases; unmatched junction bases: 7. The CDR3 loop spans 16 amino acids. The gene calls are TRBV7-9 and TRBJ2-3; 9 positions match TRBD2. Sequencing used whole blood. The clonotype originates from an adult who was a healthcare worker with PCR-confirmed SARS-CoV-2 infection or an uninfected control (not recorded which). CDR3 loop: CASSSLAGALTDTQYF. The CDR3 coding sequence is TGTGCCAGCAGCTCCTTAGCGGGGGCCCTCACAGATACGCAGTATTTT.